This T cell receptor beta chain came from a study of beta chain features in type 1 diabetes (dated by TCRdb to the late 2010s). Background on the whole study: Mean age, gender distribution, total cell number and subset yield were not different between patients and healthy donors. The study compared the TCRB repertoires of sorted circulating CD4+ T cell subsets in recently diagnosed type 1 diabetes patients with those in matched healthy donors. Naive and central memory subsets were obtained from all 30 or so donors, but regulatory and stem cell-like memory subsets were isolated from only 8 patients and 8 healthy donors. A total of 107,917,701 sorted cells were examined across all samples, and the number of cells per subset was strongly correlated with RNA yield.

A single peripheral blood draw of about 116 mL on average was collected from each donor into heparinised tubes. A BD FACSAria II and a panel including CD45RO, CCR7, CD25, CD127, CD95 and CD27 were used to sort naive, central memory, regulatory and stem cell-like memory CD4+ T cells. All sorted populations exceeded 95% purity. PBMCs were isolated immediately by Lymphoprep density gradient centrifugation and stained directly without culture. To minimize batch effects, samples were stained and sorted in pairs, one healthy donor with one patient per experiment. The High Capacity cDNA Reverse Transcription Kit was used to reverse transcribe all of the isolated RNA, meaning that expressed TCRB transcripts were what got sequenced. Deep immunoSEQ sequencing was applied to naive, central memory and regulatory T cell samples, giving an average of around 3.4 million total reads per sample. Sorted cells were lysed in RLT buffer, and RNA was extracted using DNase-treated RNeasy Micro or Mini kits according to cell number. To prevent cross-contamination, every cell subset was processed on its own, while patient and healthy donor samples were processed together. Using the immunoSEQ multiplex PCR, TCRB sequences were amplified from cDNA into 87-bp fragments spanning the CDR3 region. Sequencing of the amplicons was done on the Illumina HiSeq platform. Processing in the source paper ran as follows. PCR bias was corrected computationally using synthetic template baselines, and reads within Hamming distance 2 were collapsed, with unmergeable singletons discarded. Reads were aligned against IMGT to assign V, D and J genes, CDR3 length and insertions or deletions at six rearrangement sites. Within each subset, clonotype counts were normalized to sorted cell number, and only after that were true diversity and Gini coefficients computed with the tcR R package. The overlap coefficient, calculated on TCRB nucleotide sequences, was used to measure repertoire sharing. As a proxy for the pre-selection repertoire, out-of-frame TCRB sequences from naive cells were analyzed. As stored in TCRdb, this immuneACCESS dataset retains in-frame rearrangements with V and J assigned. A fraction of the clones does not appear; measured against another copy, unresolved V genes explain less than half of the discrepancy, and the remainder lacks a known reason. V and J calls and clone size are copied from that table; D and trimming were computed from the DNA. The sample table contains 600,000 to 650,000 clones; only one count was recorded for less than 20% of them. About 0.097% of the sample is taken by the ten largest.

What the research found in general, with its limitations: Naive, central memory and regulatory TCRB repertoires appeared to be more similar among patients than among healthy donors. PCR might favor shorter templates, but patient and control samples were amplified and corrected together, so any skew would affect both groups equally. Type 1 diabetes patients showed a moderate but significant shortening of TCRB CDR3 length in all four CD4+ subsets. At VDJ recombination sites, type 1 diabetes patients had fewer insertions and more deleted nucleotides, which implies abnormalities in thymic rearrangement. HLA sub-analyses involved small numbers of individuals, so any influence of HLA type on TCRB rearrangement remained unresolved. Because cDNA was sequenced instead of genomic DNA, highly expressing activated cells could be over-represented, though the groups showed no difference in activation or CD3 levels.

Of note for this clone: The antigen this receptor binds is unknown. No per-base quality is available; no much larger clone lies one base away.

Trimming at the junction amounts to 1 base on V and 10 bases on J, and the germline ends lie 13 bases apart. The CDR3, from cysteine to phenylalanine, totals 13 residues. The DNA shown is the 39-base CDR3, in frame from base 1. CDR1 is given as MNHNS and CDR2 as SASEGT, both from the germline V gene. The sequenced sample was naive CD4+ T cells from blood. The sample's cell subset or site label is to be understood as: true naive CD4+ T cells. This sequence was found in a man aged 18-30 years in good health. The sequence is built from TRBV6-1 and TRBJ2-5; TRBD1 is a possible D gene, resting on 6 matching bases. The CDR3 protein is CASSEVLTGVQYF. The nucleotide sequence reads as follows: TGTGCCAGCAGTGAAGTTTTGACAGGAGTCCAGTACTTC.